This T cell receptor (beta chain) was documented in a study of T cell changes during pregnancy in multiple sclerosis. The CDR3 consists of 15 residues. Per germline, CDR1 SGHNT and CDR2 YYREEE (reference sequence). The V gene end was trimmed by 4 bases and the J gene end by 8 bases; junction bases not matched to a gene: 6. Produced via immunoSEQ multiplex PCR; TCRdb's table is partial and in-frame only. The table records around 100,000 clones, about nine tenths of them present only once. The material was peripheral blood, obtained in the second trimester of pregnancy. This sequence was found in a female donor in good health, enrolled as a control in a pregnancy study. This chain uses TRBV5-4 with TRBJ1-6, with TRBD1 matching 10 bases. The CDR3 reads CASSRGGQGYSPLHF. Written as DNA, the CDR3 is TGTGCCAGCAGCCGAGGGGGACAGGGGTATTCACCCCTCCACTTT.